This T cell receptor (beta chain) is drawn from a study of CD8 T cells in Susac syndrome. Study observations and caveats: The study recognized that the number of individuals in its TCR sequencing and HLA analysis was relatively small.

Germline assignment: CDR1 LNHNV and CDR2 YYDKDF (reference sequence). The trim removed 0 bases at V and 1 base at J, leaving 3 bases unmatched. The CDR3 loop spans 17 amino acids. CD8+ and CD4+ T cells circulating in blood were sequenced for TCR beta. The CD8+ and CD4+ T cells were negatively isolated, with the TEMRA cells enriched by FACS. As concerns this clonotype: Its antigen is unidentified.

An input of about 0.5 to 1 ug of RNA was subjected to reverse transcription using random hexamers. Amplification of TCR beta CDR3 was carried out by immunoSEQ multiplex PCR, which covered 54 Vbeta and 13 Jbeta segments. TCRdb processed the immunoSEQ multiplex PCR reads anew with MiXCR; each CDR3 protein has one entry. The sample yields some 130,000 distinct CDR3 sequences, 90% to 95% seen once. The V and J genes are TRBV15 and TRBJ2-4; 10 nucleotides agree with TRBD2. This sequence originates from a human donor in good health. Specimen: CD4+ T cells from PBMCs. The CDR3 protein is CATSRDQLAGAKNIQYF. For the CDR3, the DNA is TGTGCCACCAGCAGAGACCAACTAGCGGGGGCCAAAAACATTCAGTACTTC.